These T cell receptor beta chains were read from a single sample in a study of response to subunit inactivated influenza vaccine. Via MiXCR, TCRdb re-called the RT-PCR reads, giving one row per CDR3 protein. There are 450,000 to 550,000 distinct CDR3 sequences in the sample; about 25% occur only once, and around 1.8% lies in the top ten. The sample in question was CD4+ T cells sorted from PBMCs, obtained less than 6 days after vaccination. Receptor source: a man in his forties or fifties who received an inactivated influenza vaccine. CDR3s include the opening cysteine and the closing phenylalanine or tryptophan. D genes are given only for firm matches. A clone size is listed for some rows: how often the clone was seen (once, few, many), or a class if it is expanded.

clone size: .; D gene: .; J gene: TRBJ2-2; V gene: TRBV5-1; CDR3 DNA: TGCGCCAGCAGCTTGGACGGGACCGACACCGGGGAGCTGTTTTTT; CDR3 protein: CASSLDGTDTGELFF
clone size: few; D gene: TRBD1; J gene: TRBJ1-5; V gene: TRBV4-1; CDR3 DNA: TGCGCCAGCAGCGAAAGATGGACAGGGACCAATCAGCCCCAGCATTTT; CDR3 protein: CASSERWTGTNQPQHF
clone size: many; D gene: .; J gene: TRBJ2-1; V gene: TRBV18; CDR3 DNA: TGTGCCAGCTCACCGACGGTCACTAGGGATAATGAGCAGTTCTTC; CDR3 protein: CASSPTVTRDNEQFF
clone size: few; D gene: .; J gene: TRBJ2-6; V gene: TRBV18; CDR3 DNA: TGTGCCAGCTCACCACCGGCTGGGGCCAACGTCCTGACTTTC; CDR3 protein: CASSPPAGANVLTF
clone size: .; D gene: TRBD2; J gene: TRBJ2-3; V gene: TRBV7-2; CDR3 DNA: TGTGCCAGCAGCTCCCGAATACCTAGCGGGGGGGCAGATACGCAGTATTTT; CDR3 protein: CASSSRIPSGGADTQYF
clone size: .; D gene: TRBD2; J gene: TRBJ2-1; V gene: TRBV9; CDR3 DNA: TGTGCCAGCAGCGTAGAGCCTAGCGGGAGGGTATATGAGCAGTTCTTC; CDR3 protein: CASSVEPSGRVYEQFF
clone size: .; D gene: TRBD2; J gene: TRBJ2-7; V gene: TRBV20-1; CDR3 DNA: TGCAGTGCTAGGGCTAGCGGGGGCTCCTACGAGCAGTACTTC; CDR3 protein: CSARASGGSYEQYF
clone size: few; D gene: .; J gene: TRBJ1-3; V gene: TRBV5-5; CDR3 DNA: TGTGCCAGCAGCTTTACAGGTTTCTCTGGAAACACCATATATTTT; CDR3 protein: CASSFTGFSGNTIYF
clone size: .; D gene: TRBD2; J gene: TRBJ2-5; V gene: TRBV20-1; CDR3 DNA: TGCAGTGCTAGTGGACTAGCGGGAGGAAACCAAGAGACCCAGTACTTC; CDR3 protein: CSASGLAGGNQETQYF
clone size: few; D gene: TRBD2; J gene: TRBJ2-7; V gene: TRBV29-1; CDR3 DNA: TGCAGCGTTGACTCGCCGGGAGGGCCGAGCGAGCAGTACTTC; CDR3 protein: CSVDSPGGPSEQYF
clone size: .; D gene: TRBD1; J gene: TRBJ2-2; V gene: TRBV10-3; CDR3 DNA: TGTGCCATCACCAGGGACAGGGGATCCGGGGAGCTGTTTTTT; CDR3 protein: CAITRDRGSGELFF
clone size: few; D gene: TRBD1; J gene: TRBJ1-1; V gene: TRBV20-1; CDR3 DNA: TGCAGTGCTAGCAGCCTAACGGACAGGGGTACGGCTTTCTTT; CDR3 protein: CSASSLTDRGTAFF
clone size: few; D gene: TRBD2; J gene: TRBJ2-2; V gene: TRBV7-2; CDR3 DNA: TGTGCCAGCAGCTTTGGGACTAGCGGGAGAAGCGGGGAGCTGTTTTTT; CDR3 protein: CASSFGTSGRSGELFF
clone size: .; D gene: .; J gene: TRBJ2-1; V gene: TRBV4-2; CDR3 DNA: TGTGCCAGCAGCCAAGTGGAGACCCTGCGGAATGAGCAGTTCTTC; CDR3 protein: CASSQVETLRNEQFF
clone size: .; D gene: TRBD2; J gene: TRBJ2-7; V gene: TRBV6-1; CDR3 DNA: TGTGCCAGCAGTGGACTAGCGGGATTTACCTACGAGCAGTACTTC; CDR3 protein: CASSGLAGFTYEQYF
clone size: .; D gene: .; J gene: TRBJ1-2; V gene: TRBV5-5; CDR3 DNA: TGTGCCAGCAGCTTGGGGGGACAACCTGGTCACTATGGCTACACCTTC; CDR3 protein: CASSLGGQPGHYGYTF
clone size: .; D gene: TRBD2; J gene: TRBJ2-2; V gene: TRBV4-1; CDR3 DNA: TGCGCCAGCAGCCAAAGTAGCGGGGGCACCGGGGAGCTGTTTTTT; CDR3 protein: CASSQSSGGTGELFF
clone size: few; D gene: .; J gene: TRBJ1-4; V gene: TRBV12-3/TRBV12-4; CDR3 DNA: TGTGCCAGCAGTTTTGGGGAAACTAATGAAAAACTGTTTTTT; CDR3 protein: CASSFGETNEKLFF
clone size: few; D gene: .; J gene: TRBJ1-3; V gene: TRBV14; CDR3 DNA: TGTGCCAGCAGCCAAGATTACTCTCTTTCTGGAAACACCATATATTTT; CDR3 protein: CASSQDYSLSGNTIYF
clone size: few; D gene: TRBD2; J gene: TRBJ2-7; V gene: TRBV7-2; CDR3 DNA: TGTGCCAGCAGCTTACGGGGGGGTTTTGGGTCCTACGAGCAGTACTTC; CDR3 protein: CASSLRGGFGSYEQYF
clone size: .; D gene: .; J gene: TRBJ2-5; V gene: TRBV10-3; CDR3 DNA: TGTGCCACCCAGGAAAACCCTAAAGAGACCCAGTACTTC; CDR3 protein: CATQENPKETQYF
clone size: .; D gene: TRBD2; J gene: TRBJ2-7; V gene: TRBV9; CDR3 DNA: TGTGCCAGCAGCGTAGGCCTAGCGGGGCCTTACGAGCAGTACTTC; CDR3 protein: CASSVGLAGPYEQYF
clone size: .; D gene: TRBD2; J gene: TRBJ2-5; V gene: TRBV29-1; CDR3 DNA: TGCAGCGTTGAAGGGTGGCTAGCGGGGGGGCCTAGAGAGACCCAGTACTTC; CDR3 protein: CSVEGWLAGGPRETQYF
clone size: few; D gene: TRBD2; J gene: TRBJ2-1; V gene: TRBV5-1; CDR3 DNA: TGCGCCAGCAGCCCTGACACTGGCGGGGGGGCCCAGAATGAGCAGTTCTTC; CDR3 protein: CASSPDTGGGAQNEQFF
clone size: .; D gene: .; J gene: TRBJ2-1; V gene: TRBV29-1; CDR3 DNA: TGCAGCGTTGAAGACCCGACCTGGGTCGGCAATGAGCAGTTCTTC; CDR3 protein: CSVEDPTWVGNEQFF
clone size: once; D gene: TRBD2; J gene: TRBJ2-3; V gene: TRBV24-1; CDR3 DNA: TGTGCCACCAGTGACATAGCGGGAGGTAGCACAGATACGCAGTATTTT; CDR3 protein: CATSDIAGGSTDTQYF
clone size: few; D gene: .; J gene: TRBJ2-2; V gene: TRBV6-5; CDR3 DNA: TGTGCCAGCCAGGGGAGCACCGGGGAGCTGTTTTTT; CDR3 protein: CASQGSTGELFF
clone size: .; D gene: TRBD1; J gene: TRBJ2-2; V gene: TRBV5-1; CDR3 DNA: TGCGCCAGCTCCGGGACAGAGACCGGGGAGCTGTTTTTT; CDR3 protein: CASSGTETGELFF
clone size: many; D gene: .; J gene: TRBJ2-1; V gene: TRBV28; CDR3 DNA: TGTGCCAGCAAGGCACTCTCCTTATACAATGAGCAGTTCTTC; CDR3 protein: CASKALSLYNEQFF
clone size: .; D gene: TRBD1; J gene: TRBJ1-1; V gene: TRBV10-3; CDR3 DNA: TGTGCCATCAGGCAACAGGGGGTTTTAACTGAAGCTTTCTTT; CDR3 protein: CAIRQQGVLTEAFF
clone size: .; D gene: TRBD1; J gene: TRBJ1-2; V gene: TRBV12-3/TRBV12-4; CDR3 DNA: TGTGCCAGCAGTTTCGACAGGGGCCGTGGAGGCTACACCTTC; CDR3 protein: CASSFDRGRGGYTF
clone size: .; D gene: .; J gene: TRBJ2-1; V gene: TRBV5-1; CDR3 DNA: TGCGCCAGCAGCTTGGGTAGCGATCTAAATGAGCAGTTCTTC; CDR3 protein: CASSLGSDLNEQFF
clone size: .; D gene: .; J gene: TRBJ1-2; V gene: TRBV7-9; CDR3 DNA: TGTGCCAGCAGGCCACAGGGCGGATATGGCTACACCTTC; CDR3 protein: CASRPQGGYGYTF
clone size: few; D gene: TRBD2; J gene: TRBJ2-7; V gene: TRBV20-1; CDR3 DNA: TGCAGTGGTAGACTAGCGGGAGGGAGGGAGCAGTACTTC; CDR3 protein: CSGRLAGGREQYF
clone size: few; D gene: TRBD1; J gene: TRBJ2-2; V gene: TRBV23-1; CDR3 DNA: TGCGCCAGCAGTCAACTGGACAGGGTCGCGAACACCGGGGAGCTGTTTTTT; CDR3 protein: CASSQLDRVANTGELFF
clone size: few; D gene: .; J gene: TRBJ2-1; V gene: TRBV7-2; CDR3 DNA: TGTGCCAGCAGCTCACTCGCCGGGGGGCGTTCCAATGAGCAGTTCTTC; CDR3 protein: CASSSLAGGRSNEQFF
clone size: few; D gene: TRBD1; J gene: TRBJ1-5; V gene: TRBV6-2/TRBV6-3; CDR3 DNA: TGTGCCAGCATTCCGGGACAGGGGGCAAACAGCAATCAGCCCCAGCATTTT; CDR3 protein: CASIPGQGANSNQPQHF
clone size: .; D gene: TRBD2; J gene: TRBJ2-5; V gene: TRBV29-1; CDR3 DNA: TGCAGCGCCCGCACTAGCGGGGAGACCCAGTACTTC; CDR3 protein: CSARTSGETQYF
clone size: few; D gene: .; J gene: TRBJ2-7; V gene: TRBV18; CDR3 DNA: TGTGCCAGCTCACCTACAAGTCAATCCTACGAGCAGTACTTC; CDR3 protein: CASSPTSQSYEQYF
clone size: .; D gene: .; J gene: TRBJ2-3; V gene: TRBV11-1; CDR3 DNA: TGTGCCAGCAGCCGAGAGTGGGGGGCCGGCACAGATACGCAGTATTTT; CDR3 protein: CASSREWGAGTDTQYF
clone size: .; D gene: .; J gene: TRBJ2-3; V gene: TRBV5-5; CDR3 DNA: TGTGCCAGCAGCCCCTGGGGTTTGGATACAGATACGCAGTATTTT; CDR3 protein: CASSPWGLDTDTQYF
clone size: .; D gene: TRBD2; J gene: TRBJ2-5; V gene: TRBV11-2; CDR3 DNA: TGTGCCAGCCTTGACCGGGAAGGACTAGCGGGAGTTATGGAGACCCAGTACTTC; CDR3 protein: CASLDREGLAGVMETQYF
clone size: .; D gene: .; J gene: TRBJ2-2; V gene: TRBV5-1; CDR3 DNA: TGCGCCAGCAGCTGGCCCAGGGGGGAGCTGTTTTTT; CDR3 protein: CASSWPRGELFF
clone size: few; D gene: .; J gene: TRBJ2-2; V gene: TRBV7-2; CDR3 DNA: TGTGCCAGCAGGTTACAGGGTGCAGGCACCGGGGAGCTGTTTTTT; CDR3 protein: CASRLQGAGTGELFF
clone size: .; D gene: .; J gene: TRBJ2-1; V gene: TRBV20-1; CDR3 DNA: TGCAGTGCAATCCCCGATCGGGACCACAATGAGCAGTTCTTC; CDR3 protein: CSAIPDRDHNEQFF
clone size: few; D gene: .; J gene: TRBJ2-3; V gene: TRBV28; CDR3 DNA: TGTGCCAGCAGTTTAAGATCCAGGGCGGGGTATACGCAGTATTTT; CDR3 protein: CASSLRSRAGYTQYF
clone size: .; D gene: .; J gene: TRBJ1-4; V gene: TRBV5-1; CDR3 DNA: TGCGCCAGCAGCCGGGGGGCGCGCGGAGCAACTAATGAAAAACTGTTTTTT; CDR3 protein: CASSRGARGATNEKLFF